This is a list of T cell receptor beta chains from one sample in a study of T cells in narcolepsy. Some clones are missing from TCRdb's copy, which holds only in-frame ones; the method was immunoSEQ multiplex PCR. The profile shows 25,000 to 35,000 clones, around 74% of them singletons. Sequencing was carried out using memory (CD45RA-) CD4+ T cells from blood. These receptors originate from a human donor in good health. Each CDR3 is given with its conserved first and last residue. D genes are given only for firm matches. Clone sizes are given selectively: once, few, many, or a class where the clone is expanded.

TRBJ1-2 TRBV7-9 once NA TGTGCCAGCAGCTTATATCCCGAACAACCTGGCTACACCTTC CASSLYPEQPGYTF
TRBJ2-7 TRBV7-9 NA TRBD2 TGTGCCAGCACCCAATTTAGCGGGAGCTCCTACGAGCAGTACTTC CASTQFSGSSYEQYF
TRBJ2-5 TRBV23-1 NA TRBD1 TGCGCCAGCAGTCAACGAACCTACAGGGGTTTCGCAGAGACCCAGTACTTC CASSQRTYRGFAETQYF
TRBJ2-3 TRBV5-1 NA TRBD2 TGCGCCAGCAGCAGACAAGCGGGAGGGTTCACAGATACGCAGTATTTT CASSRQAGGFTDTQYF
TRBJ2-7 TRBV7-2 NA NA TGTGCCAGCAGCTTAGGTGCTGCGCTCTCCTACGAGCAGTACTTC CASSLGAALSYEQYF
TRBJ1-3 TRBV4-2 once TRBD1 TGTGCCAGCAGCCCGACAGGGACAGGAAACACCATATATTTT CASSPTGTGNTIYF
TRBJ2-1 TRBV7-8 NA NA TGTGCCAGCAGCTTAGGAGTCGTCAATGAGCAGTTCTTC CASSLGVVNEQFF
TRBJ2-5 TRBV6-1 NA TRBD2 TGTGCCAGCAGTGACCTCGGGAGGGTAGAGCGTTCCTCATTAGAGACCCAGTACTTC CASSDLGRVERSSLETQYF
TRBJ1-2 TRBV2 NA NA TGTGCCAGCAGTGACAACTTTGGCTACACCTTC CASSDNFGYTF
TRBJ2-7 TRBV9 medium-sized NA TGTGCCAGCAGCGTAGGCCATCGGGACGTCGGCGAGCAGTACTTC CASSVGHRDVGEQYF
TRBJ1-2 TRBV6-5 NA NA TGTGCCAGCGGCTTACCAAGCGAAGGTGGCTACACCTTC CASGLPSEGGYTF
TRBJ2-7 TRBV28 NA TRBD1 TGTGCCAGCAGCACACCGGGACAGGGCACGTACGAGCAGTACTTC CASSTPGQGTYEQYF
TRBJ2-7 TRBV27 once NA TGTGCCAGCAGTTTAAGGTCCTACGAGCAGTACTTC CASSLRSYEQYF
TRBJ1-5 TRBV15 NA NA TGTGCCACTCAGAGGGGCCGTGCCTTTATAAGCAATCAGCCCCAGCATTTT CATQRGRAFISNQPQHF
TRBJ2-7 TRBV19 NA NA TGTGCCAGTAGTAGGGGGGGACAGAGATTGCCCTACGAGCAGTACTTC CASSRGGQRLPYEQYF
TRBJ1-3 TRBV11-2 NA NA TGTGCCAGCAGGTTCAGCAGCTCTGGAAACACCATATATTTT CASRFSSSGNTIYF
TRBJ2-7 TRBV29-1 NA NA TGCAGCGTTTCCGGTTCGTACGAGCAGTACTTC CSVSGSYEQYF
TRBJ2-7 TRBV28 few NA TGTGCCAGCAGTTTTCCGGGTCCCTACGAGCAGTACTTC CASSFPGPYEQYF
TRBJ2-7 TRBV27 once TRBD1 TGTGCCAGCAGCCGTGGACAGGGGAAATACGAGCAGTACTTC CASSRGQGKYEQYF
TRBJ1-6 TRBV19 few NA TGTGCCAGTAGTCCGGGTTCGGGCTTTTCACCCCTCCACTTT CASSPGSGFSPLHF
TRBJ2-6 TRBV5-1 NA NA TGCGCCAGCAGCTTTTGGTCATGGCTGACGTCCCTACCGGGCTCTGGGGCCAACGTCCTGACTTTC CASSFWSWLTSLPGSGANVLTF
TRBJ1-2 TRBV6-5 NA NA TGTGCCAGCAGTTACGGTGCCAGTCGGAGCGGCTACACCTTC CASSYGASRSGYTF
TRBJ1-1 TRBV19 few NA TGTGCCAGTAGTATACAGCGGGTTGCGATCACTGAAGCTTTCTTT CASSIQRVAITEAFF
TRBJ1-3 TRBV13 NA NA TGTGCCAGCAGCTGGGGGGACGGAAACACCATATATTTT CASSWGDGNTIYF
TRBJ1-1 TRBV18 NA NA TGTGCCAGCTCAAGCGTCCCAGGGGACACTGAAGCTTTCTTT CASSSVPGDTEAFF
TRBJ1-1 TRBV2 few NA TGTGCCGGTTCGTGGAGTGGGGACACTGAAGCTTTCTTT CAGSWSGDTEAFF
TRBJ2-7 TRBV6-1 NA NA TGTGCCAGCAGTGAAGCGCTTCTGTACGAGCAGTACTTC CASSEALLYEQYF
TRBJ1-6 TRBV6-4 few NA TGTGCCAGCAGTGACTCCCTGACATCACCCCTCCACTTT CASSDSLTSPLHF